This T cell receptor (beta chain) came from a study of blood T cell repertoires in COVID-19. In the study overall: The study drew acute and convalescent COVID-19 samples from the United States, Italy and Spain. Sources were T cells, B-cell-depleted T cells, or PBMCs; the material itself was cDNA or gDNA.

Per the original data handling: Reference gene primers were amplified, and this amplification served to estimate nucleated cell counts. TCRdb's table, derived via immunoSEQ multiplex PCR, lists solely in-frame clones and lacks some. V and J calls and clone size follow that table, whereas D and trimming were derived from the DNA. Here the sample spans 100,000 to 130,000 clones, approximately 70% being singletons. This CDR3 contains 16 residues. The sample holds a few counts of this clone. The specimen sequenced was peripheral blood. V is TRBV21-1 and J is TRBJ2-3; the table gives TRBD2 as D, unverified against the DNA. TRBV21-1 is a documented pseudogene. The receptor's source is a woman aged 35 to 49 with acute or convalescent COVID-19. The CDR3 bases are TGTGCCAGCAGCAAAGGCGAGGGCCCTAGCACAGATACGCAGTATTTT. Its protein is CASSKGEGPSTDTQYF.